Below are 31 T cell receptor beta chains sequenced from a single sample in a study of cytomegalovirus exposure and HLA in healthy donors. 13 Jbeta primers and 60 Vbeta primers were used for the PCR. Some clones are missing from TCRdb's copy, which holds only in-frame ones; the method was immunoSEQ multiplex PCR. This table has about 98,000 clones, 74% appearing once. The specimen sequenced was PBMCs. The receptors originated from a male donor in good health and CMV-seronegative.

The chain couples TRBV10-3 to TRBJ1-1; D may be TRBD1 (5 bases). Germline V lookup: CDR1 ENHRY, CDR2 SYGVKD. V was shortened by 3 bases and J by 3 bases, with 8 bases between the two germline ends. The CDR3 loop spans 13 amino acids. In DNA form, the CDR3 reads TGTGCCATCAGTGAAGGGGACTACACTGAAGCTTTCTTT. Protein sequence: CAISEGDYTEAFF.

This clone has more than one count but fewer than ten. The chain is built from TRBV11-2 and TRBJ2-7; D call uncertain. Germline CDR1 and CDR2: SGHAT and FQNNGV. This CDR3 spans 14 amino acids. Trimming removed 3 bases from V and 1 base from J, with 10 bases in between. The CDR3 DNA is TGTGCCAGCAGCTTTAACACGGGTTCCTACGAGCAGTACTTC. Amino acid sequence: CASSFNTGSYEQYF.

The gene calls are TRBV28 and TRBJ2-3, with unresolved D. Trimming took 5 bases from V and 0 from J, leaving 12 bases between them. The CDR3 totals 15 residues. The germline gives CDR1 MDHEN, CDR2 SYDVKM. The CDR3 loop is CASSPVSWSTDTQYF. The CDR3 coding sequence is TGTGCCAGCAGTCCGGTAAGCTGGAGCACAGATACGCAGTATTTT.

The V gene is TRBV28, the J gene TRBJ2-7, with a possible D match to TRBD2 (5 bases). Between the trimmed V and J ends, which lost 11 bases and 5 bases, there was a span of 16 bases. There are 12 residues in the CDR3. CDR1 is MDHEN and CDR2 is SYDVKM in the germline V gene. The CDR3 protein is CAAAEGVDEQYF. CDR3 DNA sequence: TGTGCCGCCGCCGAGGGTGTGGACGAGCAGTACTTC.

J is TRBJ2-2 and V is TRBV5-1; TRBD2 matches 9 bases. V shed 4 bases and J 5 bases; nucleotides not matched to a gene: 9. This CDR3 is built from 16 residues. The V gene's germline CDR1 is SGHRS and CDR2 YFSETQ. CDR3 DNA: TGCGCCAGCAGCCCATTAGCGGGAGTAGGTACCGGGGAGCTGTTTTTT. It yields the protein CASSPLAGVGTGELFF.

V and J are TRBV7-2 and TRBJ2-7, with TRBD2 matching over 13 bases. The CDR3 totals 15 residues. CDR1 SGHTA and CDR2 FQGNSA come from the germline V gene. J gave up 0 bases and V 7 bases, and 3 bases lay outside the gene matches. The CDR3 spells CASNGLAGVSYEQYF. The CDR3 bases are TGTGCCAGCAACGGACTAGCGGGGGTCTCCTACGAGCAGTACTTC.

This chain links TRBV19 with TRBJ1-5; D is unclear. V lost 8 bases, J lost 2 bases, and 16 bases lay in between. This CDR3 is built from 15 residues. Germline CDR1 reads LNHDA; CDR2 reads SQIVND (reference sequence). The CDR3: CASRAGEVGNQPQHF. For the CDR3, the DNA is TGTGCCAGTCGGGCGGGTGAGGTCGGCAATCAGCCCCAGCATTTT.

This clone was found once. The chain links TRBV6-5 to TRBJ2-7; 15 bases agree with TRBD2. Germline CDR1 and CDR2: MNHEY and SVGAGI. CDR3 length: 15 amino acids. The J segment lost 7 bases and the V segment lost 5 bases, leaving 6 bases of the junction unmatched. The CDR3 sequence is CASSRTGLAGGEQYF. The CDR3 nucleotides are TGTGCCAGCAGTCGGACCGGACTAGCGGGAGGGGAGCAGTACTTC.

This clone was seen a few times. This chain joins TRBV28 and TRBJ2-7; 7 positions match TRBD1. The CDR3 loop spans 14 amino acids. From germline, CDR1 is MDHEN and CDR2 SYDVKM. The V gene end was trimmed by 5 bases and the J gene end by 2 bases; junction bases not matched to a gene: 6. The CDR3 protein is CASSQQGLTYEQYF. In nucleotides, the CDR3 is TGTGCCAGCAGTCAACAGGGGCTAACCTACGAGCAGTACTTC.

The gene calls are TRBV7-8 and TRBJ2-1; possibly TRBD2 for D (5 bases). This CDR3 has 15 residues. Trimming removed 1 base at V and 3 bases at J, with 10 bases between. Germline loops: CDR1 SGHVS, CDR2 FQNEAQ. CDR3 bases: TGTGCCAGCAGCTTAGTGCTAGCTCTCTACAATGAGCAGTTCTTC. Encoded protein: CASSLVLALYNEQFF.

This clone has only a few counts. This rearrangement joins TRBV27 to TRBJ2-7; 12 bases match TRBD1. The V segment lost 4 bases and the J segment 0 bases; nucleotides outside the gene matches: 7. This CDR3 spans 17 amino acids. The V gene's germline CDR1 is MNHEY and CDR2 SMNVEV (reference sequence). The CDR3: CASSSRGQGAGSYEQYF. DNA for the CDR3: TGTGCCAGCAGTTCACGGGGACAGGGGGCTGGCTCCTACGAGCAGTACTTC.

This clone has just a few counts. The chain employs TRBV5-1 and TRBJ2-1; 11 bases fit TRBD2. This CDR3 is built from 16 residues. Losses at the gene ends were 0 bases for V and 4 bases for J; bases not matched to a gene: 3. The germline V gene has CDR1 SGHRS and CDR2 YFSETQ. The CDR3, as DNA: TGCGCCAGCAGCTTGGGCGGGACTAGCGGTTACAATGAGCAGTTCTTC. It translates to CASSLGGTSGYNEQFF.

This chain connects TRBV7-9 to TRBJ2-7; no definite D call. Trimming took 5 bases from V and 4 from J, leaving 15 bases between them. Germline lookup yields CDR1 SEHNR and CDR2 FQNEAQ (reference sequence). The length of the CDR3 is 14 residues. Here the CDR3 reads CASSPSGSFYEQYF. The CDR3 DNA is TGTGCCAGCAGCCCCTCCGGGTCTTTTTACGAGCAGTACTTC.

This clone was found a few times. J is TRBJ1-2 and V is TRBV28, with D possibly being TRBD1 (6 bases). CDR1 is MDHEN, CDR2 SYDVKM, per germline. This CDR3 spans 13 amino acids. Trimming took off 1 base at V and 8 bases at J, with 11 bases between the two ends. The DNA of the CDR3 is TGTGCCAGCAGTTTATCAGGGGCCCGGGGCTACACCTTC. Residues: CASSLSGARGYTF.

The gene calls are TRBV19 and TRBJ1-1, with a tentative D call TRBD1 (5 bases). Germline CDR1 and CDR2: LNHDA and SQIVND (reference sequence). V lost 7 bases to trimming and J lost 0 bases, with 12 bases between them. The CDR3 totals 14 residues. In nucleotides, the CDR3 is TGTGCCAGTACAATCAGGACATTGAACACTGAAGCTTTCTTT. Amino acid sequence: CASTIRTLNTEAFF. Full variable domain (missing parts from reference TRBV19 and TRBJ1-1): DGGITQSPKYLFRKEGQNVTLSCEQNLNHDAMYWYRQDPGQGLRLIYYSQIVNDFQKGDIAEGYSVSREKKESFPLTVTSAQKNPTAFYLCASTIRTLNTEAFFGQGTRLTVV.

CDR3 sequence: CSVEVGAGISHEQFF. DNA for the CDR3: TGCAGCGTTGAAGTCGGAGCGGGAATATCCCATGAGCAGTTCTTC. This chain uses TRBV29-1 with TRBJ2-1, with 7 bases aligning to TRBD2. V was pared by 1 base and J by 8 bases, with 11 bases of the junction left unmatched. Germline CDR1 is SQVTM and CDR2 is ANQGSEA. This CDR3 spans 15 amino acids.

The gene calls are TRBV28 and TRBJ1-2; no clear D. CDR3 length: 16 residues. CDR1 and CDR2 (germline): MDHEN, SYDVKM. V lost 2 bases and J 1 base, leaving 14 bases between the germline ends. CDR3 amino acids: CASSLNPPAINYGYTF. CDR3 nucleotide sequence: TGTGCCAGCAGTTTAAACCCGCCAGCGATTAACTATGGCTACACCTTC.

The gene calls are TRBV6-5 and TRBJ2-1; tentative D call: TRBD1 (6 bases). Per the germline V gene, CDR1 is MNHEY and CDR2 is SVGAGI. Between the trimmed V and J ends, which lost 6 bases and 5 bases, there was a span of 17 bases. CDR3 length equals 15 residues. The CDR3 sequence: CASRSPGHGDNEQFF. The DNA for the CDR3 is TGTGCCAGCAGGTCTCCGGGACACGGAGACAATGAGCAGTTCTTC.

The chain carries TRBV5-1 and TRBJ2-3; tentatively, D is TRBD2 (6 bases). The germline V gene has CDR1 SGHRS and CDR2 YFSETQ. The CDR3 is 15 residues long. Trimming removed 4 bases at V and 0 bases at J, with 12 bases between. The CDR3 sequence: CASSPASASTDTQYF. The CDR3 DNA is TGCGCCAGCAGCCCCGCTAGCGCAAGCACAGATACGCAGTATTTT.

This chain connects TRBV29-1 to TRBJ2-1; no firm D call. V was clipped by 6 bases and J by 5 bases, with 5 bases between them. Germline CDR1 is SQVTM and CDR2 is ANQGSEA. The CDR3 sequence is 10 residues long. The CDR3 coding sequence is TGCAGCGTAAACAACAATGAGCAGTTCTTC. Its translation is CSVNNNEQFF.

The rearrangement links TRBV5-6 to TRBJ1-5, with TRBD1 matching 7 bases. In germline, CDR1 is SGHDT, CDR2 YYEEEE. The CDR3 runs to 15 residues. V gave up 0 bases and J gave up 0 bases; unmatched junction bases: 0. In nucleotides, the CDR3 is TGTGCCAGCAGCTTGGCAGGGGGTAGCAATCAGCCCCAGCATTTT. This gives the protein CASSLAGGSNQPQHF.

The V call is TRBV6-5, the J call TRBJ2-1, with D possibly being TRBD2 (6 bases). V was shortened by 0 bases and J by 7 bases, with 16 bases between the two germline ends. Germline CDR1 reads MNHEY; CDR2 reads SVGAGI. The CDR3 is 16 amino acids. The CDR3 coding sequence is TGTGCCAGCAGTTACTCCGCGGGGAGGATAAGGAATGAGCAGTTCTTC. Its protein is CASSYSAGRIRNEQFF.

This chain connects TRBV1 to TRBJ2-7; the table's D call TRBD2 went unverified against the DNA. TRBV1 is termed a pseudogene. The CDR3 has 17 residues. The CDR3 sequence: CTSSQLAGGPFPYEQYF. In nucleotides, the CDR3 is TGCACCAGCAGCCAACTAGCGGGAGGGCCCTTTCCCTACGAGCAGTACTTC.

This chain connects TRBV27 to TRBJ2-3, with 7 bases identical to TRBD1. V lost 5 bases, J lost 0 bases, and 14 bases stayed unmatched. CDR3 length equals 18 residues. The germline V gene has CDR1 MNHEY and CDR2 SMNVEV (reference sequence). In DNA form, the CDR3 reads TGTGCCAGCAGTCATACGTCCTGGGGCAGGGGGAGCACAGATACGCAGTATTTT. Translation: CASSHTSWGRGSTDTQYF.

The chain uses TRBV6-6 and TRBJ2-2; D might be TRBD2 (5 bases). V gave up 7 bases and J gave up 1 base, with 10 bases separating them. The CDR3 is 14 residues long. The germline V gene encodes CDR1 MNHNY and CDR2 SVGAGI (reference sequence). The CDR3 region has the DNA TGTGCCAGCACCGGACTGGGGAACACCGGGGAGCTGTTTTTT. This sequence encodes CASTGLGNTGELFF.

The chain combines TRBV2 with TRBJ1-1; D might be TRBD1 (5 bases). This CDR3 region has 19 residues. The germline CDR1 and CDR2 sequences are SNHLY and FYNNEI. V dropped 1 base and J dropped 1 base, with 22 bases sitting between them. The CDR3 protein is CASSEVRGYWAGPNTEAFF. CDR3 DNA: TGTGCCAGCAGTGAAGTTAGGGGCTATTGGGCGGGGCCGAACACTGAAGCTTTCTTT.

Here the CDR3 reads CASSLRAGIGRGETQYF. The CDR3 coding sequence is TGTGCCAGCAGCTTAAGAGCGGGTATTGGCCGCGGAGAGACCCAGTACTTC. The chain is built from TRBV13 and TRBJ2-5; maybe TRBD2 (6 bases). This CDR3 has 17 amino acids. Germline assignment: CDR1 PRHDT and CDR2 FYEKMQ (reference sequence). V was cut by 2 bases and J by 4 bases, with 20 bases left in between.

The rearrangement uses TRBV27 and TRBJ1-1; perhaps TRBD1 as D (5 bases). The CDR3 runs 14 residues. The V end lost 1 base, the J end lost 6 bases, and 12 bases lay between the germline ends. Germline values: CDR1 MNHEY, CDR2 SMNVEV (reference sequence). CDR3 bases: TGTGCCAGCAGTTTATTCACTGGGGCTCCTGAAGCTTTCTTT. Its protein product is CASSLFTGAPEAFF.

This chain joins TRBV27 and TRBJ1-4; tentative D call: TRBD1 (6 bases). Trimming took 3 bases from V and 4 from J, leaving 12 bases between them. The germline V gene has CDR1 MNHEY and CDR2 SMNVEV (reference sequence). The CDR3 extends over 15 amino acids. This CDR3 is CASSFRGAINEKLFF. The CDR3 coding sequence is TGTGCCAGCAGTTTCCGGGGGGCCATTAATGAAAAACTGTTTTTT.

This chain links TRBV7-9 with TRBJ2-7; a weak D match, TRBD1 (6 bases). Deletions cut 4 bases from V and 4 bases from J, with 11 bases between. This CDR3 has 13 residues. Germline CDR1 is SEHNR and CDR2 is FQNEAQ (reference sequence). The CDR3 bases are TGTGCCAGCAGCTCCGGGACAACTTACGAGCAGTACTTC. Translation gives CASSSGTTYEQYF.

The chain joins TRBV4-2 to TRBJ2-1, with 8 positions matching TRBD2. The trim removed 8 bases at V and 8 bases at J, leaving 11 bases unmatched. The CDR3 runs to 14 residues. Looked up from germline, CDR1 is LGHNA and CDR2 is YNFKEQ. The CDR3 DNA reads TGTGCCAGCGCGGGCGGGAGGCATTTGTATGAGCAGTTCTTC. It specifies CASAGGRHLYEQFF.